Following are 9 T cell receptor beta chains from one sample sequenced in a study of identical twins. MiXCR was run by TCRdb on the 5' RACE reads, yielding one entry per CDR3 protein. The table lists approximately 700,000 distinct CDR3 sequences, around 6% of them singletons. The sample comprised naive T cells sorted from blood. Receptors were obtained from a man aged 18 to 30 in good health.

This clonotype was recorded at least ten times. This rearrangement joins TRBV29-1 to TRBJ2-2, with no clear D. CDR3 length: 14 residues. Trimming pared 4 bases from V and 0 bases from J, leaving 9 bases between. Germline CDR1 SQVTM, CDR2 ANQGSEA. In nucleotides, the CDR3 is TGCAGCGTTGTAGATATTCCGAACACCGGGGAGCTGTTTTTT. This gives the protein CSVVDIPNTGELFF.

A few counts support this clonotype. The chain combines TRBV14 with TRBJ2-3; D unclear. This CDR3 is 11 amino acids long. Looked up from germline, CDR1 is SGHDN and CDR2 is FVKESK. V lost 4 bases to trimming and J lost 13 bases, with 12 bases between them. CDR3 protein: CASSLEAVKYF. For the CDR3, the DNA is TGTGCCAGCAGCCTCGAGGCCGTTAAGTATTTT.

The chain uses TRBV6-5 and TRBJ2-7; no definite D call. The CDR3 loop spans 14 amino acids. V was trimmed by 2 bases and J by 6 bases, leaving 14 bases between them. CDR1 MNHEY and CDR2 SVGAGI come from the germline V gene. CDR3 amino acids: CASSYTDINPEQYF. In DNA form, the CDR3 reads TGTGCCAGCAGTTACACCGACATAAACCCCGAGCAGTACTTC.

This clonotype turned up a few times. J is TRBJ2-7 and V is TRBV11-1, with D possibly being TRBD2 (5 bases). This CDR3 comprises 13 residues. Germline V gene data show CDR1 as SGHAT and CDR2 as FQDESV (reference sequence). Trimming shortened V by 5 bases and J by 2 bases, and 10 bases separated the two germline ends. The CDR3 reads CASSRAGAYEQYF. Here the CDR3 DNA reads TGTGCCAGCAGCCGCGCCGGGGCCTACGAGCAGTACTTC.

The J gene is TRBJ2-3, the V gene TRBV27; D remains unclear. The germline V and J ends were trimmed by 8 bases and 2 bases, with 14 bases remaining between them. CDR3 length: 14 residues. The germline CDR1 and CDR2 sequences are MNHEY and SMNVEV (reference sequence). The CDR3 DNA reads as TGTGCCAGCCGGTGGGCAGCGAACACAGATACGCAGTATTTT. Protein: CASRWAANTDTQYF.

The V gene is TRBV11-2, the J gene TRBJ2-5; 7 bases fit TRBD2. The length of the CDR3 is 16 residues. Trimming took 5 bases from V and 1 from J; bases not matched to a gene: 10. CDR1 is SGHAT and CDR2 is FQNNGV in the germline V gene. The CDR3 sequence: CASSVRLAEFQETQYF. The CDR3 bases are TGTGCCAGCAGCGTCCGACTAGCAGAATTCCAAGAGACCCAGTACTTC.

This clonotype was detected many times. The V call is TRBV12-3 or TRBV12-4, the J call TRBJ1-4, with a weak D call TRBD1 (5 bases). CDR3 length: 14 amino acids. Trimming stripped 2 bases from V and 8 bases from J, with 12 bases between. The CDR3 DNA sequence: TGTGCCAGCAGTTTACGGGGCTCGGGCGAAAAACTGTTTTTT. This codes for CASSLRGSGEKLFF.

Turning to this clonotype: Relative to the germline gene, one junction end is altered; a read error may explain this. The chain is built from TRBV5-1 and TRBJ2-1; 11 nucleotides align to TRBD2. There are 16 residues in the CDR3. Germline V gene lookup returns CDR1 SGHRS and CDR2 YFSETQ. This chain's CDR3 is CASSPPGLAVYNERFF. The CDR3 coding sequence is TGCGCCAGCAGCCCCCCGGGACTAGCGGTTTACAATGAGCGGTTCTTC.

The chain couples TRBV4-3 to TRBJ1-1; 7 bases align to TRBD1. J lost 4 bases, V lost 0 bases, and 11 bases had no gene match. CDR3 length equals 17 residues. Germline CDR1 and CDR2: LGHNA and YSLEER. CDR3 in DNA: TGCGCCAGCAGCCAAGAGGCGCCTCCCAGGGGGGTCACTGAAGCTTTCTTT. Translating gives CASSQEAPPRGVTEAFF.